The 22 T cell receptor beta chains below come from one sample, sequenced in a study of long-term antiretroviral therapy in people with HIV (dated by TCRdb to the early 2020s). Sequencing of the TRB variable region was done with the immunoSEQ hsTCRB v3.0 assay at survey level resolution. TCRdb carries this immuneACCESS record with in-frame sequences only. Its versions omit some clonotypes, under half of them owing to an unresolved V gene in the studies checked, with the rest unexplained. Present in this sample are 13,000 to 15,000 clones, roughly 80% of which were seen just once. 16% of the sample is held by the ten biggest clonotypes. This specimen was unsorted PBMCs, taken 1.8 years before starting antiretroviral therapy. All receptors come from a middle-aged woman with HIV.

The chain recombines TRBV9 with TRBJ2-1; no clear D gene. Germline CDR1 SGDLS, CDR2 YYNGEE. CDR3 length equals 14 residues. The V end was cut by 0 bases, the J end by 5 bases, with 9 bases between. The CDR3 sequence is CASSVGFLNNEQFF. CDR3 bases: TGTGCCAGCAGCGTAGGGTTCTTAAACAATGAGCAGTTCTTC.

The V call is TRBV5-4, the J call TRBJ2-2; D is perhaps TRBD2 (5 bases). The germline CDR1 and CDR2 sequences are SGHNT and YYREEE (reference sequence). Trimming pared 7 bases from V and 1 base from J, leaving 11 bases between. The CDR3 sequence is 14 residues long. Here the CDR3 DNA reads TGTGCCAGCTCAGCGGTCTGGAACACCGGGGAGCTGTTTTTT. Translating it yields CASSAVWNTGELFF.

V gene TRBV7-6 combines with J gene TRBJ2-7; 7 bases match TRBD2. The CDR3 runs 15 residues. V lost 1 base and J lost 6; bases outside the gene matches: 9. Germline CDR1 SGHVS, CDR2 FNYEAQ. CDR3 DNA: TGTGCCAGCAGCTTAGAGATTTTAGCGGGTGCCGAGCAGTACTTC. It codes for CASSLEILAGAEQYF.

This clone was seen a single time. For the CDR3, the DNA is TGTGCCAGCAGCTTAGGACCCGGGACTGAGACCTACGAGCAGTACTTC. Its protein is CASSLGPGTETYEQYF. The V call is TRBV7-9, the J call TRBJ2-7, with D possibly being TRBD2 (6 bases). V lost 1 base to trimming and J lost 2 bases, with 15 bases between them. The CDR3 length is 16 residues. CDR1 and CDR2 from the germline V gene are SEHNR and FQNEAQ (reference sequence).

CDR3 nucleotides: TGTGCCAGCAGTTTATGGGGACAGCCTAATGAAAAACTGTTTTTT. Its protein is CASSLWGQPNEKLFF. V and J are TRBV28 and TRBJ1-4; 7 nucleotides agree with TRBD1. The CDR3 is made up of 15 amino acids. After removal of 0 bases from V and 3 bases from J, the junction contained 1 base not matched to a gene. Germline CDR1 MDHEN, CDR2 SYDVKM. The variable domain in full, with the rest retrieved from reference TRBV28 and TRBJ1-4, is DVKVTQSSRYLVKRTGEKVFLECVQDMDHENMFWYRQDPGLGLRLIYFSYDVKMKEKGDIPEGYSVSREKKERFSLILESASTNQTSMYLCASSLWGQPNEKLFFGSGTQLSVL.

The chain joins TRBV19 to TRBJ1-5; D is uncertain. CDR3 size: 19 residues. Germline-derived CDR1 and CDR2 are LNHDA and SQIVND (reference sequence). Trimming cost V 4 bases and J 0 bases, with 22 bases left between them. The CDR3 nucleotides read TGTGCCAGTAGTACCTCCAGGTTTATTCTTGAACATAGCAATCAGCCCCAGCATTTT. Protein product: CASSTSRFILEHSNQPQHF.

J is TRBJ2-7 and V is TRBV15; D is ambiguous. This CDR3 comprises 13 residues. Deletions cut 0 bases from V and 4 bases from J, with 7 bases between. Germline assignment: CDR1 LNHNV and CDR2 YYDKDF (reference sequence). In DNA, the CDR3 is TGTGCCACCAGCAGAGATCGTGGGTACGAGCAGTACTTC. Residues: CATSRDRGYEQYF.

The V call is TRBV6-4, the J call TRBJ1-2; 8 nucleotides agree with TRBD1. This CDR3 contains 13 residues. V shed 0 bases and J 6 bases; nucleotides not matched to a gene: 0. Germline V lookup: CDR1 MRHNA, CDR2 SNTAGT. CDR3 DNA: TGTGCCAGCAGTGACTCGACAGGGGATGGCTACACCTTC. Protein product: CASSDSTGDGYTF.

J is TRBJ2-1 and V is TRBV11-2, with D perhaps being TRBD1 or TRBD2 (5 bases each). Per the germline V gene, CDR1 is SGHAT and CDR2 is FQNNGV. V lost 3 bases, J lost 10 bases, and 10 bases lay in between. This CDR3 has 12 amino acids. CDR3 amino acids: CASSLRGEEQFF. In DNA, the CDR3 is TGTGCCAGCAGCTTGAGAGGGGAGGAGCAGTTCTTC.

The chain has TRBV5-6 and TRBJ2-3, with 7 bases identical to TRBD1. CDR1 and CDR2 (germline): SGHDT, YYEEEE. The CDR3 spans 15 residues. V shed 0 bases and J 4 bases; nucleotides not matched to a gene: 5. The CDR3 loop is CASSLGDRASDTQYF. In nucleotides, the CDR3 is TGTGCCAGCAGCTTGGGGGACAGAGCTTCAGATACGCAGTATTTT.

This rearrangement joins TRBV29-1 to TRBJ1-2, with TRBD1 identical over 7 bases. J was trimmed by 1 base and V by 2 bases; bases with no gene match: 13. The CDR3 totals 17 residues. Germline V lookup: CDR1 SQVTM, CDR2 ANQGSEA. The DNA of the CDR3 is TGCAGCGTTGAAAGGGGAGGGGGCCTGATTAATAACTATGGCTACACCTTC. This sequence encodes CSVERGGGLINNYGYTF.

CDR3 amino acids: CAIMRQGANEQYF. The CDR3 nucleotides read TGTGCCATCATGCGGCAGGGGGCGAACGAGCAGTACTTC. The chain carries TRBV7-2 and TRBJ2-7; 8 bases line up with TRBD1. The ends lost 10 bases at V and 5 bases at J; junction bases unmatched: 10. The germline V gene has CDR1 SGHTA and CDR2 FQGNSA. The CDR3 spans 13 residues.

This clone was detected only once. The chain employs TRBV6-5 and TRBJ1-2, with 10 bases aligning to TRBD1. CDR1 is MNHEY and CDR2 is SVGAGI in the germline V gene. Trimming took 6 bases from V and 8 from J; bases not matched to a gene: 6. The CDR3 is made up of 13 amino acids. The DNA of the CDR3 is TGTGCCAGCAGGAGGACAGGGGGAGGAGGCTACACCTTC. This translates into CASRRTGGGGYTF.

The chain combines TRBV27 with TRBJ2-2, with 15 bases that match TRBD2. The CDR3 contains 15 residues. Germline CDR1 is MNHEY and CDR2 is SMNVEV (reference sequence). V trimming: 8 bases; J trimming: 5 bases; junction bases outside the gene matches: 3. CDR3 amino acids: CASRGLAGGTGELFF. Written as DNA, the CDR3 is TGTGCCAGCCGGGGACTAGCGGGAGGAACCGGGGAGCTGTTTTTT.

The chain carries TRBV7-2 and TRBJ2-2, with 8 bases matching TRBD2. The CDR3 spans 14 residues. CDR1 SGHTA and CDR2 FQGNSA come from the germline V gene. J lost 7 bases, V lost 5 bases, and 6 bases had no gene match. The CDR3 protein is CASSPGLGGGELFF. CDR3 coding DNA: TGTGCCAGCAGCCCGGGACTAGGGGGCGGGGAGCTGTTTTTT.

The J gene is TRBJ2-5, the V gene TRBV18, with 8 bases that match TRBD1. The CDR3 is made up of 15 amino acids. CDR1 is KGHSH and CDR2 is LQKENI in the germline V gene. V lost 5 bases and J lost 5; bases outside the gene matches: 10. CDR3 coding DNA: TGTGCCAGCTCAAGACCCGGACAGGGCTGGGAGACCCAGTACTTC. Encoded protein: CASSRPGQGWETQYF.

This clone came up a few times. DNA for the CDR3: TGTGCCAGCAGCCCGGGACTAGTAGTCGCCGGGGAGCTGTTTTTT. It specifies CASSPGLVVAGELFF. J is TRBJ2-2 and V is TRBV7-9, with 8 bases aligning to TRBD2. The CDR3 has 15 amino acids. V was pared by 5 bases and J by 6 bases, with 8 bases of the junction left unmatched. Germline lookup yields CDR1 SEHNR and CDR2 FQNEAQ (reference sequence).

The rearrangement uses TRBV25-1 and TRBJ2-2; no reliable D call. Per the germline V gene, CDR1 is MGHDK and CDR2 is SYGVNS. This CDR3 has 14 residues. Trimming cost V 6 bases and J 6 bases, with 14 bases left between them. The CDR3 DNA sequence: TGTGCCAGCAGAGCCAACGGGCCATCCGGGGAGCTGTTTTTT. Translation gives CASRANGPSGELFF.

A few counts support this clone. The chain links TRBV27 to TRBJ1-5; possible D gene TRBD1, 5 bases. Germline V gene data show CDR1 as MNHEY and CDR2 as SMNVEV (reference sequence). Trimming shortened V by 5 bases and J by 0 bases, and 11 bases separated the two germline ends. The CDR3 covers 15 residues. This CDR3 is CASSRDRNSNQPQHF. The CDR3 DNA reads as TGTGCCAGCAGTAGAGACAGAAATAGCAATCAGCCCCAGCATTTT.

This chain joins TRBV10-3 and TRBJ2-1, with 13 positions matching TRBD2. CDR3 length: 17 amino acids. V was pared by 10 bases and J by 0 bases, with 9 bases of the junction left unmatched. Germline values: CDR1 ENHRY, CDR2 SYGVKD. CDR3 bases: TGTGCCACCCAGGGACTAGCGGGACCAAGCTCCTACAATGAGCAGTTCTTC. This encodes CATQGLAGPSSYNEQFF.

The chain uses TRBV5-6 and TRBJ2-1; TRBD2 might be the D (5 bases). V lost 2 bases to trimming and J lost 6 bases, with 9 bases between them. Germline V gives CDR1 SGHDT, CDR2 YYEEEE. This CDR3 has 13 residues. The CDR3 loop is CASSLLLGNEQFF. The CDR3 DNA reads as TGTGCCAGCAGCTTACTACTAGGCAATGAGCAGTTCTTC.

This clone was recorded once. The CDR3 bases are TGCGCCAGCAGCGGGTTCAGCGGGGGAAGCTCTGGGGCCAACGTCCTGACTTTC. Protein: CASSGFSGGSSGANVLTF. J is TRBJ2-6 and V is TRBV5-1; 8 bases agree with TRBD2. Germline V gene sequence: CDR1 SGHRS, CDR2 YFSETQ. With V trimmed by 4 bases and J by 0 bases, 9 bases remained unmatched. CDR3 size: 18 residues.